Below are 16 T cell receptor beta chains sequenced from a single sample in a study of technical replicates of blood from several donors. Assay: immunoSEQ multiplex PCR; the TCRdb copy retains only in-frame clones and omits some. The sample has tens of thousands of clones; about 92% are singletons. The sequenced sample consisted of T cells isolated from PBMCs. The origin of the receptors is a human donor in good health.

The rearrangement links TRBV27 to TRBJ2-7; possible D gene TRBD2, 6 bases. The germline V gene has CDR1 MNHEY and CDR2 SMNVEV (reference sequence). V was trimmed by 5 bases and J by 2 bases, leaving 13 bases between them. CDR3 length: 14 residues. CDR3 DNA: TGTGCCAGCAGTATAACGGGAGTCCCCTACGAGCAGTACTTC. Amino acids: CASSITGVPYEQYF.

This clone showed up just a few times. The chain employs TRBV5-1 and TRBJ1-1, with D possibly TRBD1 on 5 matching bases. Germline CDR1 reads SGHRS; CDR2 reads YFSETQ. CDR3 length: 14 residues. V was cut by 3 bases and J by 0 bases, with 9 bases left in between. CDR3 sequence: CASSYQGLNTEAFF. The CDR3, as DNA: TGCGCCAGCAGCTACCAGGGTTTGAACACTGAAGCTTTCTTT.

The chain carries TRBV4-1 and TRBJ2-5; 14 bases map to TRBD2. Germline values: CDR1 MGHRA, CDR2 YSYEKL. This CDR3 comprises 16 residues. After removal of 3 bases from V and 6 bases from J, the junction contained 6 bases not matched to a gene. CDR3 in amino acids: CASSQETSGGAKTQYF. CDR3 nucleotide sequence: TGCGCCAGCAGCCAGGAGACTAGCGGGGGGGCAAAGACCCAGTACTTC.

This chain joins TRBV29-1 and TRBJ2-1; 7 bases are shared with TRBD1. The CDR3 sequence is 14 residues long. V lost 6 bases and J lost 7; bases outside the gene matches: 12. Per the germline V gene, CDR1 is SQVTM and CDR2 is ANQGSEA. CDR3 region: CSVGDTGVGNEQFF. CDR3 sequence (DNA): TGCAGCGTGGGAGATACAGGGGTAGGTAATGAGCAGTTCTTC.

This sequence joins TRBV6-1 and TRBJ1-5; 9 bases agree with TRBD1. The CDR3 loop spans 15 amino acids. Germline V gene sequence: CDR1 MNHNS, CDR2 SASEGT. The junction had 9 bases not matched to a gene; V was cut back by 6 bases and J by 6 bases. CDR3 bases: TGTGCCAGCAGAGAAACAGGGGGCGGAACTCAGCCCCAGCATTTT. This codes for CASRETGGGTQPQHF.

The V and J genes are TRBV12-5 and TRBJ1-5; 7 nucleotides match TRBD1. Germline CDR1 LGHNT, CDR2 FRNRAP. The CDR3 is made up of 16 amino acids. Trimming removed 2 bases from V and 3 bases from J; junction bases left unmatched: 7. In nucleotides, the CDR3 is TGTGCTAGTGGTTTGCGAAGGGACAGATTCAATCAGCCCCAGCATTTT. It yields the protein CASGLRRDRFNQPQHF. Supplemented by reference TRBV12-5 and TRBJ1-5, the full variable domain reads DARVTQTPRHKVTEMGQEVTMRCQPILGHNTVFWYRQTMMQGLELLAYFRNRAPLDDSGMPKDRFSAEMPDATLATLKIQPSEPRDSAVYFCASGLRRDRFNQPQHFGDGTRLSIL.

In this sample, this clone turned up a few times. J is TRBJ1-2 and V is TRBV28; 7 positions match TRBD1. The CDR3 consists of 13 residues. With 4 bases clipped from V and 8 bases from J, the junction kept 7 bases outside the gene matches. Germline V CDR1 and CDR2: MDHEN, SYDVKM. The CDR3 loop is CASSSITGEGYTF. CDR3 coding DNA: TGTGCCAGCAGTTCAATTACAGGGGAAGGCTACACCTTC.

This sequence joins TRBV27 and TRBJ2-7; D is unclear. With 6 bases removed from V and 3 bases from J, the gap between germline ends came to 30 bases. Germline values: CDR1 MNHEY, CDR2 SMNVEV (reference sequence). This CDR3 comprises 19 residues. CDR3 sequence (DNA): TGTGCCAGCAGCGCCGAATTTAGTCCACCTCCTAATGTCGGCTACGAGCAGTACTTC. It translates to CASSAEFSPPPNVGYEQYF.

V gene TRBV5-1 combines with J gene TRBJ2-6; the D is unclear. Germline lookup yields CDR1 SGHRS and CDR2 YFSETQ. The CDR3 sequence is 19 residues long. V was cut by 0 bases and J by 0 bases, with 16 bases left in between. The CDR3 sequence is CASSLATPSASSGANVLTF. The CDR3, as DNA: TGCGCCAGCAGCTTGGCCACCCCGAGCGCCTCCTCTGGGGCCAACGTCCTGACTTTC.

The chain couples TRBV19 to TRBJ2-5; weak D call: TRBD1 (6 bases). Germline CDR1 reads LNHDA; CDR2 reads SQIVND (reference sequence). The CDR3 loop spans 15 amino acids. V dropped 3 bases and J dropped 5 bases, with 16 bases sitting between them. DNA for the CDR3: TGTGCCAGTAGTATTTGGGAGTCCGACAGGGAGACCCAGTACTTC. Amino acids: CASSIWESDRETQYF.

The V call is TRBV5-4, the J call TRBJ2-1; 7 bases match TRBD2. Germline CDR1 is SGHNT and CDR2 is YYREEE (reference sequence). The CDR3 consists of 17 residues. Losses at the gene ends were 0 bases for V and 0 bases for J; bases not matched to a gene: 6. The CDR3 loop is CASSLGSGRLSYNEQFF. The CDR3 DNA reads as TGTGCCAGCAGCTTGGGTTCCGGGAGGCTCTCCTACAATGAGCAGTTCTTC.

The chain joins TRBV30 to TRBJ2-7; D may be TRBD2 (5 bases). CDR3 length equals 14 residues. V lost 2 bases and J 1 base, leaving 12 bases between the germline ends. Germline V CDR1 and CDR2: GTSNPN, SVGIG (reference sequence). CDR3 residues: CAWSLRDPSYEQYF. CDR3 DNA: TGTGCCTGGAGTCTGAGGGATCCTTCCTACGAGCAGTACTTC.

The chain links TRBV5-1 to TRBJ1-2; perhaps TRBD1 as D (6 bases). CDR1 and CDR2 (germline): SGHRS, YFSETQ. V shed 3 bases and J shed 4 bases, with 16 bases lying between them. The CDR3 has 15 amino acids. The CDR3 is CASSSGRGAAYGYTF. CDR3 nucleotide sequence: TGCGCCAGCAGCTCCGGCCGGGGGGCTGCCTATGGCTACACCTTC.

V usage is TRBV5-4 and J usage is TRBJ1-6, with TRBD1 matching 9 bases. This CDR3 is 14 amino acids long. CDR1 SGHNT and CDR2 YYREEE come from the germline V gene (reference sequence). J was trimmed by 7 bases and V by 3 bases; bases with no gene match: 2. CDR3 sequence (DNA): TGTGCCAGCAGCTGGGACAGGGCGAATTCACCCCTCCACTTT. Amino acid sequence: CASSWDRANSPLHF. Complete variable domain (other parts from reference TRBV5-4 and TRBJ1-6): ETGVTQSPTHLIKTRGQQVTLRCSSQSGHNTVSWYQQALGQGPQFIFQYYREEENGRGNFPPRFSGLQFPNYSSELNVNALELDDSALYLCASSWDRANSPLHFGNGTRLTVT.

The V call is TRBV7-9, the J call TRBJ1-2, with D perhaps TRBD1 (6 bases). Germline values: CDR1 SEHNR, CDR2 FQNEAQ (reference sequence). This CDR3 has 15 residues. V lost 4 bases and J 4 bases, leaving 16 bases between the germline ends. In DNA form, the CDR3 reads TGTGCCAGCAGCTCCGGGACATCCATTCTCTATGGCTACACCTTC. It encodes CASSSGTSILYGYTF.

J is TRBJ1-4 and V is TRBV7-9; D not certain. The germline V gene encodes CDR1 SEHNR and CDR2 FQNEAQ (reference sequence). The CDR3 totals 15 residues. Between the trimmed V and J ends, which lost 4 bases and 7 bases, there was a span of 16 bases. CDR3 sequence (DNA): TGTGCCAGCAGCTCATCCGGGCCCCGGGGTGAAAAACTGTTTTTT. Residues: CASSSSGPRGEKLFF.